A selection of T cell receptor beta chains follows, all from one sample in a study of breast tumors, draining lymph nodes, adjacent tissues. TCRdb redid the calling of the multiplex PCR reads with MiXCR, one entry per CDR3 protein. The sample lists about 140,000 distinct CDR3 sequences, 20% to 25% occurring once. The sequencing sample was made of axillary lymph node tissue. These receptors were obtained from a female donor with breast cancer. Some clones in this sample may be carry-over from other donors' samples. CDR3s include the opening cysteine and the closing phenylalanine or tryptophan. D genes are given only for firm matches. A row's size may be missing; if present it is once, few, many or a size class.

size,J,V,D,DNA,CDR3
many,TRBJ2-3,TRBV4-3,TRBD2,TGCGCCAGCAGCCAAGAACTGGCGGGAGGGCCGGCCGATACGCAGTATTTT,CASSQELAGGPADTQYF
many,TRBJ2-6,TRBV7-9,-,TGTGCCAGCAGCTTCTCAAGGACAGATTCTGGGGCCAACGTCCTGACTTTC,CASSFSRTDSGANVLTF
-,TRBJ1-5,TRBV19,-,TGTGCCAGTAGTTCTGGGCAGCCCCAGCATTTT,CASSSGQPQHF
many,TRBJ2-2,TRBV11-1,-,TGTGCCAGCAGCTTAGAAGGTTTGACTAGTGATACCGGGGAGCTGTTTTTT,CASSLEGLTSDTGELFF
many,TRBJ2-7,TRBV5-4,-,TGTGCCAGCAGCGGCGGGACTCTTCACGAGCAGTACTTC,CASSGGTLHEQYF
many,TRBJ2-3,TRBV6-2/TRBV6-3,-,TGTGCCAGCAGCCCCGAAGATACGCAGTATTTT,CASSPEDTQYF
many,TRBJ2-1,TRBV10-3,-,TGTGCCATCAGTGAGTCGGATCTCAATGAGCAGTTCTTC,CAISESDLNEQFF
few,TRBJ1-2,TRBV9,-,TGTGCCAGCAGCGTAGATCACAGCTATGGCTACACCTTC,CASSVDHSYGYTF
many,TRBJ2-1,TRBV7-3,-,TGTGCCAGCAGCTTAAACCCCGCGTCCTACAATGAGCAGTTCTTC,CASSLNPASYNEQFF
-,TRBJ2-3,TRBV18,TRBD2,TGTGCCAGCTCACCTGGGGCTAGCGGGAGTCCCACAGATACGCAGTATTTT,CASSPGASGSPTDTQYF
-,TRBJ2-5,TRBV27,TRBD2,TGTGCCAGCAGACTAGCGGGAGGGCCAATAGGGAAGACCCAGTACTTC,CASRLAGGPIGKTQYF
many,TRBJ2-7,TRBV9,-,TGTGCCAGCAGGCAAAATACGGGACGAGGGACCTACGAGCAGTACTTC,CASRQNTGRGTYEQYF
many,TRBJ2-3,TRBV2,-,TGTGCCAGCAGTGAAGCGCTTTCCAGCCGCATTAGCACAGATACGCAGTATTTT,CASSEALSSRISTDTQYF
many,TRBJ2-2,TRBV6-1,-,TGTGCCAGCAGTCAAACTGGGAACACCGGGGAGCTGTTTTTT,CASSQTGNTGELFF
-,TRBJ2-5,TRBV2,-,TGTGCCAGCAGTGCCGACAGGCAAGAGACCCAGTACTTC,CASSADRQETQYF